The T cell receptor beta chain described here comes from a study of cytomegalovirus exposure and HLA in healthy donors. CDR3 length: 15 amino acids. Germline values: CDR1 MNHEY, CDR2 SVGAGI. J lost 4 bases, V lost 2 bases, and 6 bases had no gene match. Use of 60 Vbeta and 13 Jbeta primers characterized the PCR. Assay: immunoSEQ multiplex PCR; the TCRdb copy retains only in-frame clones and omits some. The sample includes 120,000 or so clones, 80% of them seen just once. In this sample, this clone turned up once. The receptor's source is a female donor in good health and CMV-seronegative. The sequencing input was PBMCs. V gene TRBV6-5 combines with J gene TRBJ1-1; 8 positions match TRBD1. The CDR3 DNA is TGTGCCAGCAGTTACGGGCAGGGGGCGGGCACTGAAGCTTTCTTT. This sequence encodes CASSYGQGAGTEAFF.